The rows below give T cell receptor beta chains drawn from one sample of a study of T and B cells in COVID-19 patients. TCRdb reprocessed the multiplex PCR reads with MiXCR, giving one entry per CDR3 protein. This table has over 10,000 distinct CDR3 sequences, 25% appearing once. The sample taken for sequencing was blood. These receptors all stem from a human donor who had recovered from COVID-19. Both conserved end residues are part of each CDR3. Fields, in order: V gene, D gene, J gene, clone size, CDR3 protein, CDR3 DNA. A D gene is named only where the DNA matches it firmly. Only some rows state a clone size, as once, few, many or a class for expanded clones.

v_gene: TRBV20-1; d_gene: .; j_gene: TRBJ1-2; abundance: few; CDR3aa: CSADPQGTNYGYTF; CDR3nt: TGCAGTGCCGACCCGCAGGGTACTAACTATGGCTACACCTTC
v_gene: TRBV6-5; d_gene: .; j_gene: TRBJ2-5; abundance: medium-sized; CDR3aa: CASSNDRSLGETQYF; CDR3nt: TGTGCCAGCAGCAACGACAGGTCCCTGGGGGAGACCCAGTACTTC
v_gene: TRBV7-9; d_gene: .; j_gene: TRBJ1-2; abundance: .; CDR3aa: CASSLRATYGYTF; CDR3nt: TGTGCCAGCAGCTTAAGGGCAACCTATGGCTACACCTTC
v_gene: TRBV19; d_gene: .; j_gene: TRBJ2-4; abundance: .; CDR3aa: CASSQGGIQYF; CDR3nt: TGTGCCAGCAGCCAAGGTGGCATTCAGTACTTC
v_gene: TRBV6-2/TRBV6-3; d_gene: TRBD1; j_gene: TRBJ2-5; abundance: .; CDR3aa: CASGTGVETQYF; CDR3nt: TGTGCCAGCGGGACAGGGGTAGAGACCCAGTACTTC
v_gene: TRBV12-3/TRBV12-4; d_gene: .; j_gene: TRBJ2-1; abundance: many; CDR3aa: CASSRGNEQFF; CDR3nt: TGTGCCAGCAGTCGCGGGAATGAGCAGTTCTTC
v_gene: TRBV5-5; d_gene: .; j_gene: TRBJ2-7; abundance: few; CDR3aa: CASNAPGRKYEQYF; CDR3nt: TGTGCCAGCAATGCTCCGGGCCGAAAATACGAGCAGTACTTC
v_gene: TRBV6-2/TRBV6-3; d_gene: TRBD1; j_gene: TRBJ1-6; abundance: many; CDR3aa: CASTSSRTGRSPLHF; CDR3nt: TGTGCCAGCACGTCCTCCCGGACAGGTAGATCACCCCTCCACTTT
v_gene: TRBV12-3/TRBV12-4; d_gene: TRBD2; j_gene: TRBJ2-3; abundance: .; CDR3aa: CASRSTSGTDTQYF; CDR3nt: TGTGCCAGCAGGTCGACTAGCGGCACAGATACGCAGTATTTT
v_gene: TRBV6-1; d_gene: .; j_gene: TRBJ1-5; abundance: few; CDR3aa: CASSARFNQPQHF; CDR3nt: TGTGCCAGCAGTGCTCGATTTAATCAGCCCCAGCATTTT
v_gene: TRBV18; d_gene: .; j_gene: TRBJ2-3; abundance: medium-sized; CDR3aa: CASSPPGVTDTQYF; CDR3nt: TGTGCCAGCTCACCGCCCGGGGTAACAGATACGCAGTATTTT
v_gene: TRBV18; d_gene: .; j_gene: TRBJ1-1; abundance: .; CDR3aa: CASSPFQTGDIEAFF; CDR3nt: TGTGCCAGCTCACCTTTCCAGACCGGCGACATTGAAGCTTTCTTT
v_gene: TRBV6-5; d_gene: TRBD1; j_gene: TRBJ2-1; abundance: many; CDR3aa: CASSYSGQGARDEQFF; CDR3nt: TGTGCCAGCAGTTACTCTGGACAGGGGGCTAGGGATGAGCAGTTCTTC
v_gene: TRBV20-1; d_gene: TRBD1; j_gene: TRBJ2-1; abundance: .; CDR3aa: CSASGSDRGSNEQFF; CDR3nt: TGCAGTGCTAGTGGTTCGGACAGGGGTTCGAATGAGCAGTTCTTC
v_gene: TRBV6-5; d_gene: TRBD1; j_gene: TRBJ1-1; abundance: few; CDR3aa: CASTSKDRELVTEAFF; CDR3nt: TGTGCCAGCACATCGAAGGACAGGGAATTAGTCACTGAAGCTTTCTTT
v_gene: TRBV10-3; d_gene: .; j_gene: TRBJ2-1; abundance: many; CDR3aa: CAIGLLGRNEQFF; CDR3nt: TGTGCCATCGGCCTTTTAGGGCGGAATGAGCAGTTCTTC